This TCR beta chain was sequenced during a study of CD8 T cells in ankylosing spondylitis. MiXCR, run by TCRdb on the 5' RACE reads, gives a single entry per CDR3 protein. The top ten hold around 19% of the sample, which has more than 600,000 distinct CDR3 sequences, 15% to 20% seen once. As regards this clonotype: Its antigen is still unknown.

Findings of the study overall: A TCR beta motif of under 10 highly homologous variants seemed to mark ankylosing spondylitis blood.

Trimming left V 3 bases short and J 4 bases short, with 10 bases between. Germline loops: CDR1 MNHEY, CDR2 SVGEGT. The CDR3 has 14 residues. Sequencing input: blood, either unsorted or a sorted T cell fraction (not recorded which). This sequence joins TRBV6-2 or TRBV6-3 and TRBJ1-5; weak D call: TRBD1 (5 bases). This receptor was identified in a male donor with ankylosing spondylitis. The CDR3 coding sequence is TGTGCCAGCAGTTATTCAGGGCAGAATCAGCCCCAGCATTTT. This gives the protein CASSYSGQNQPQHF.